One sample yielded the 14 T cell receptor beta chains listed below, sequenced in a study of technical replicates of blood from a few donors. Clones were read by immunoSEQ multiplex PCR, and TCRdb kept only the in-frame ones, dropping some. In the table there are some 80,000 clones, 90% to 98% of which are singletons. Sequencing was performed on T cells isolated from PBMCs. These receptors were obtained from a human donor in good health.

Only one count was recorded for this clone. The chain employs TRBV5-8 and TRBJ1-1; D perhaps matches TRBD1 (5 bases). The CDR3 sequence is 12 residues long. Between the trimmed V and J ends, which lost 2 bases and 10 bases, there was a span of 12 bases. Germline CDR1 and CDR2: SGHTS and YDEGEE. CDR3 sequence: CASSLGMGRAFF. The CDR3 DNA follows: TGTGCCAGCAGCTTAGGGATGGGGCGAGCTTTCTTT. Using reference TRBV5-8 and TRBJ1-1 for the parts outside the CDR3, the full variable domain is EAGVTQSPTHLIKTRGQQATLRCSPISGHTSVYWYQQALGLGLQFLLWYDEGEERNRGNFPPRFSGRQFPNYSSELNVNALELEDSALYLCASSLGMGRAFFGQGTRLTVV.

The chain carries TRBV19 and TRBJ1-5, with TRBD1 as a possible D gene (6 bases). The CDR3 sequence is 14 residues long. The V end lost 7 bases, the J end lost 1 base, and 11 bases lay between the germline ends. Germline V CDR1 and CDR2: LNHDA, SQIVND (reference sequence). CDR3 amino acids: CASNLGQSNQPQHF. In nucleotides, the CDR3 is TGTGCCAGTAACCTAGGACAGAGCAATCAGCCCCAGCATTTT.

The chain employs TRBV27 and TRBJ2-1; D is ambiguous. The V gene's germline CDR1 is MNHEY and CDR2 SMNVEV (reference sequence). CDR3 length equals 14 residues. Trimming stripped 0 bases from V and 5 bases from J, with 8 bases between. CDR3 in amino acids: CASSLSSIHNEQFF. The CDR3 nucleotides are TGTGCCAGCAGTTTATCTAGCATCCACAATGAGCAGTTCTTC.

This chain joins TRBV5-1 and TRBJ2-7; 10 positions match TRBD2. Looked up from germline, CDR1 is SGHRS and CDR2 is YFSETQ. The ends lost 3 bases at V and 2 bases at J; junction bases unmatched: 2. CDR3 size: 14 residues. The CDR3 region has the DNA TGCGCCAGCAGCTCTAGCGGGGGTACCTACGAGCAGTACTTC. This encodes CASSSSGGTYEQYF.

The CDR3 reads CASSLGLAVYEQYF. In DNA, the CDR3 is TGTGCCAGCAGCTTAGGACTAGCGGTTTACGAGCAGTACTTC. This chain connects TRBV5-6 to TRBJ2-7; 10 bases fit TRBD2. This CDR3 comprises 14 residues. Trimming at V came to 2 bases and at J to 4 bases, leaving 3 bases not matched to a gene. Germline V gives CDR1 SGHDT, CDR2 YYEEEE.

The chain carries TRBV9 and TRBJ2-1, with D possibly being TRBD2 (6 bases). CDR3 length equals 14 residues. Trimming took off 0 bases at V and 7 bases at J, with 11 bases between the two ends. CDR1 is SGDLS, CDR2 YYNGEE, per germline. In DNA, the CDR3 is TGTGCCAGCAGCGTAGCACTAGCCCAGAATGAGCAGTTCTTC. This translates into CASSVALAQNEQFF.

The chain has TRBV2 and TRBJ2-7; TRBD2 aligns across 7 bases. Trimming took 3 bases from V and 3 from J; bases not matched to a gene: 8. The length of the CDR3 is 15 residues. The germline V gene has CDR1 SNHLY and CDR2 FYNNEI. CDR3 residues: CASSDLTSTHYEQYF. The CDR3 DNA reads TGTGCCAGCAGTGACTTGACTAGCACCCACTACGAGCAGTACTTC.

This rearrangement joins TRBV7-3 to TRBJ2-1; perhaps TRBD2 as D (6 bases). CDR1 is SGHTA and CDR2 is FQGTGA in the germline V gene. The CDR3 sequence is 15 residues long. The V gene lost 4 bases and the J gene lost 10 bases, with 20 bases spanning the gap. This CDR3 is CASSSGTSLVREQFF. The DNA of the CDR3 is TGTGCCAGCAGCTCCGGGACTTCTCTGGTCCGCGAGCAGTTCTTC.

The chain carries TRBV7-2 and TRBJ2-7, with D maybe TRBD2 (6 bases). The CDR3 contains 14 residues. Trimming cost V 2 bases and J 5 bases, with 13 bases left between them. Per the germline V gene, CDR1 is SGHTA and CDR2 is FQGNSA. The CDR3 sequence is CASSLIGSSDEQYF. CDR3 bases: TGTGCCAGCAGCTTAATTGGTTCTAGCGACGAGCAGTACTTC.

A single count supports this clone. The V and J genes are TRBV28 and TRBJ1-5; unclear D gene. The CDR3 consists of 17 residues. The V end was cut by 6 bases, the J end by 4 bases, with 22 bases between. Germline V gives CDR1 MDHEN, CDR2 SYDVKM. CDR3 protein: CASSPLPPTALNQPQHF. The CDR3, as DNA: TGTGCCAGCAGCCCCCTACCCCCGACTGCGCTTAATCAGCCCCAGCATTTT.

The chain links TRBV7-3 to TRBJ2-2; 7 nucleotides align to TRBD2. The CDR3 loop spans 16 amino acids. The V gene end was trimmed by 2 bases and the J gene end by 0 bases; junction bases not matched to a gene: 3. Germline V CDR1 and CDR2: SGHTA, FQGTGA. This CDR3 is CASSLGGSANTGELFF. The CDR3 region has the DNA TGTGCCAGCAGCTTAGGCGGGAGCGCGAACACCGGGGAGCTGTTTTTT.

As concerns this clone: Different DNA sequences within this sample yield the same CDR3. The rearrangement uses TRBV4-3 and TRBJ1-1, with 7 bases fitting TRBD1. The trim removed 3 bases at V and 0 bases at J, leaving 4 bases unmatched. The germline CDR1 and CDR2 sequences are LGHNA and YSLEER. CDR3 length: 15 residues. As DNA, the CDR3 is TGCGCCAGCAGCCAGACAGGGATTATGAACACTGAAGCTTTCTTT. Translated: CASSQTGIMNTEAFF.

Here the CDR3 DNA reads TGTGCCTGGACCCTGGACGGGAGGACTTCCCTCTACGAGCAGTACTTC. This encodes CAWTLDGRTSLYEQYF. The rearrangement links TRBV30 to TRBJ2-7; the match to TRBD2 covers 7 bases. Trimming at V came to 4 bases and at J to 3 bases, leaving 15 bases not matched to a gene. The CDR3 spans 16 residues. From germline, CDR1 is GTSNPN and CDR2 SVGIG (reference sequence).

This clone was seen only once. The J gene is TRBJ2-7, the V gene TRBV5-4, with no clear D. The V gene lost 2 bases and the J gene lost 3 bases, with 18 bases spanning the gap. Germline V gene lookup returns CDR1 SGHNT and CDR2 YYREEE (reference sequence). The CDR3 is made up of 16 amino acids. The CDR3 DNA sequence: TGTGCCAGCAGCTTTTTTAGCTCCGGGTCTTTCTACGAGCAGTACTTC. As protein: CASSFFSSGSFYEQYF. Complete variable domain (other parts from reference TRBV5-4 and TRBJ2-7): ETGVTQSPTHLIKTRGQQVTLRCSSQSGHNTVSWYQQALGQGPQFIFQYYREEENGRGNFPPRFSGLQFPNYSSELNVNALELDDSALYLCASSFFSSGSFYEQYFGPGTRLTVT.